The 23 T cell receptor beta chains reported below all come from one sample, sequenced in a study of identical twins. TCRdb re-called the 5' RACE reads with MiXCR, one entry per CDR3 protein. Here the sample spans about 340,000 distinct CDR3 sequences, around 12% being singletons. The data also belong to a second study, concerning yellow fever vaccine responses in identical twins.

Material: CD8+ T cells sorted from blood. These receptors originate from a woman younger than 35 in good health.

This clonotype was picked up many times. The chain recombines TRBV12-3 or TRBV12-4 with TRBJ2-2; 7 positions match TRBD2. The CDR3 sequence is 14 residues long. The V and J ends lost 1 base and 6 bases, in that order; junction bases with no gene match: 2. CDR3 region: CASSLGAGAGELFF. Here the CDR3 DNA reads TGTGCCAGCAGTTTAGGCGCGGGGGCCGGGGAGCTGTTTTTT.

This clonotype was seen ten or more times. J is TRBJ2-5 and V is TRBV12-3 or TRBV12-4; a weak D match, TRBD2 (5 bases). The CDR3 consists of 15 residues. Trimming stripped 4 bases from V and 2 bases from J, with 14 bases between. Written as DNA, the CDR3 is TGTGCCAGCAGTTCCCCACTGGGAGCACAAGAGACCCAGTACTTC. Its translation: CASSSPLGAQETQYF.

This clonotype was recorded at least ten times. V gene TRBV29-1 combines with J gene TRBJ2-3, with 7 bases identical to TRBD2. The germline CDR1 and CDR2 sequences are SQVTM and ANQGSEA. The CDR3 is 15 amino acids. J was trimmed by 2 bases and V by 5 bases; bases with no gene match: 10. CDR3 amino acids: CSVTRREGNTDTQYF. The CDR3 bases are TGCAGCGTTACCCGGAGGGAGGGGAACACAGATACGCAGTATTTT.

This clonotype was seen only a few times. This chain uses TRBV7-9 with TRBJ2-3; 11 bases match TRBD2. The germline CDR1 and CDR2 sequences are SEHNR and FQNEAQ (reference sequence). The ends lost 3 bases at V and 5 bases at J; junction bases unmatched: 4. This CDR3 contains 15 residues. As DNA, the CDR3 is TGTGCCAGCAGCTTGGGACTAGCGGACCGAGATACGCAGTATTTT. This encodes CASSLGLADRDTQYF.

The sample holds a few counts of this clonotype. This chain joins TRBV28 and TRBJ2-3; TRBD2 might be the D (6 bases). The ends were cut back, 3 bases at V and 2 bases at J, with 12 bases in the middle. The CDR3 length is 15 residues. CDR1 MDHEN and CDR2 SYDVKM come from the germline V gene. The CDR3 nucleotides are TGTGCCAGCAGTTTGAGGAGGGTTCCCACAGATACGCAGTATTTT. Translated, it gives CASSLRRVPTDTQYF.

The CDR3 nucleotides are TGTGCCAGCAGCTTATCCGGACTAGCGGGAGCCGACGAGCAGTACTTC. Its protein is CASSLSGLAGADEQYF. V gene TRBV11-3 combines with J gene TRBJ2-7; TRBD2 aligns across 13 bases. V lost 2 bases to trimming and J lost 5 bases; unmatched junction nucleotides: 6. CDR1 and CDR2 from the germline V gene are SGHNT and YENEEA. The CDR3 spans 16 residues. Supplemented by reference TRBV11-3 and TRBJ2-7, the full variable domain reads EAGVVQSPRYKIIEKKQPVAFWCNPISGHNTLYWYLQNLGQGPELLIRYENEEAVDDSQLPKDRFSAERLKGVDSTLKIQPAELGDSAVYLCASSLSGLAGADEQYFGPGTRLTVT.

The chain combines TRBV27 with TRBJ2-3, with 14 nucleotides matching TRBD2. This CDR3 is built from 13 residues. In germline, CDR1 is MNHEY, CDR2 SMNVEV (reference sequence). V shed 5 bases and J 14 bases; nucleotides not matched to a gene: 6. CDR3: CASSQRTSGRPYF. As DNA, the CDR3 is TGTGCCAGCAGTCAAAGGACTAGCGGGAGGCCGTATTTT.

This chain uses TRBV5-6 with TRBJ2-3, with D maybe TRBD1 (6 bases). Between the trimmed V and J ends, which lost 4 bases and 7 bases, there was a span of 13 bases. This CDR3 contains 13 residues. Germline-derived CDR1 and CDR2 are SGHDT and YYEEEE. Written as DNA, the CDR3 is TGTGCCAGCAGCCAGAGGACAGTTTATACGCAGTATTTT. This gives the protein CASSQRTVYTQYF.

This chain connects TRBV18 to TRBJ2-1; no firm D call. Trimming left V 3 bases short and J 0 bases short, with 6 bases between. The CDR3 length is 14 residues. CDR1 and CDR2 from the germline V gene are KGHSH and LQKENI. The CDR3 sequence: CASSPRSSYNEQFF. The CDR3 DNA reads TGTGCCAGCTCACCCCGAAGCTCCTACAATGAGCAGTTCTTC. The whole variable domain, remainder taken from reference TRBV18 and TRBJ2-1, is NAGVMQNPRHLVRRRGQEARLRCSPMKGHSHVYWYRQLPEEGLKFMVYLQKENIIDESGMPKERFSAEFPKEGPSILRIQQVVRGDSAAYFCASSPRSSYNEQFFGPGTRLTVL.

In its sample, this clonotype was seen a few times. The V gene is TRBV9, the J gene TRBJ2-2, with 9 nucleotides matching TRBD2. Per the germline V gene, CDR1 is SGDLS and CDR2 is YYNGEE. The length of the CDR3 is 15 residues. V shed 0 bases, J shed 6 bases, and the junction held 3 bases outside the gene matches. The chain's CDR3 is CASSVGSGSAGELFF. Here the CDR3 DNA reads TGTGCCAGCAGCGTAGGTAGCGGGAGTGCCGGGGAGCTGTTTTTT.

In its sample, this clonotype was seen a few times. The gene calls are TRBV4-1 and TRBJ1-1; no firm D call. V lost 1 base and J lost 1, with 7 bases in between. CDR1 is MGHRA and CDR2 is YSYEKL in the germline V gene. The CDR3 consists of 14 residues. The CDR3 nucleotides are TGCGCCAGCAGCCAAGGCGGACCGAACACTGAAGCTTTCTTT. Its protein is CASSQGGPNTEAFF.

The V call is TRBV15, the J call TRBJ2-5; D ambiguous. V shed 0 bases and J shed 4 bases, with 6 bases lying between them. Germline-derived CDR1 and CDR2 are LNHNV and YYDKDF (reference sequence). There are 13 residues in the CDR3. The CDR3 loop is CATSRDSPETQYF. The CDR3 coding sequence is TGTGCCACCAGCAGAGATAGTCCAGAGACCCAGTACTTC. Together with reference TRBV15 and TRBJ2-5, the CDR3 gives the full variable domain: DAMVIQNPRYQVTQFGKPVTLSCSQTLNHNVMYWYQQKSSQAPKLLFHYYDKDFNNEADTPDNFQSRRPNTSFCFLDIRSPGLGDTAMYLCATSRDSPETQYFGPGTRLLVL.

The V gene is TRBV12-3 or TRBV12-4, the J gene TRBJ2-2; 14 nucleotides line up with TRBD2. This CDR3 has 16 residues. The V and J ends lost 6 bases and 5 bases, in that order; junction bases with no gene match: 5. CDR3 in DNA: TGTGCCAGCAGCTGGGGACTAGCGGGAGTTACCGGGGAGCTGTTTTTT. Translated, it gives CASSWGLAGVTGELFF.

This clonotype was observed a handful of times. V is TRBV13 and J is TRBJ2-1; perhaps TRBD2 as D (7 bases). Germline lookup yields CDR1 PRHDT and CDR2 FYEKMQ (reference sequence). Deletions cut 5 bases from V and 4 bases from J, with 18 bases between. The CDR3 has 16 residues. In nucleotides, the CDR3 is TGTGCCAGCAGCCCACGAGGGGGGGAGCTTTACAATGAGCAGTTCTTC. Translated, it gives CASSPRGGELYNEQFF.

Ten or more counts support this clonotype. The chain carries TRBV28 and TRBJ2-7; maybe TRBD1 (5 bases). Germline values: CDR1 MDHEN, CDR2 SYDVKM. V gave up 4 bases and J gave up 3 bases, with 10 bases separating them. CDR3 size: 13 residues. The CDR3: CASSSDSHYEQYV. CDR3 in DNA: TGTGCCAGCAGTTCAGACAGTCACTACGAGCAGTACGTC.

This clonotype was detected only a few times. This chain links TRBV11-2 with TRBJ2-2; TRBD2 matches at 13 bases. Germline lookup yields CDR1 SGHAT and CDR2 FQNNGV. The junction had 6 bases not matched to a gene; V was cut back by 5 bases and J by 6 bases. This CDR3 is 16 amino acids long. For the CDR3, the DNA is TGTGCCAGCAGCCTCTGGACTAGCGGGAGTCCCGGGGAGCTGTTTTTT. Its protein product is CASSLWTSGSPGELFF.

This chain links TRBV3-1 with TRBJ2-5, with D uncertain. Per the germline V gene, CDR1 is LGHDT and CDR2 is YNNKEL (reference sequence). The CDR3 length is 13 residues. V was cut by 10 bases and J by 1 base, with 13 bases left in between. CDR3 nucleotides: TGTGCCACCGCCTTATGGGGCCAAGAGACCCAGTACTTC. Translation gives CATALWGQETQYF.

This clonotype showed up just a few times. The chain employs TRBV2 and TRBJ2-5, with unresolved D. Germline V lookup: CDR1 SNHLY, CDR2 FYNNEI. V lost 5 bases to trimming and J lost 4 bases, with 11 bases between them. The CDR3 length is 13 residues. CDR3 in amino acids: CASSSRLRETQYF. As DNA, the CDR3 is TGTGCCAGCAGTTCTCGACTTCGAGAGACCCAGTACTTC.

In its sample, this clonotype was seen a few times. The chain joins TRBV5-4 to TRBJ1-1, with 9 bases identical to TRBD1. V gave up 0 bases and J gave up 8 bases; unmatched junction bases: 5. The CDR3 runs 14 residues. Germline CDR1 SGHNT, CDR2 YYREEE (reference sequence). The CDR3 nucleotides are TGTGCCAGCAGCTTGGGGGACAGGGATGGGGAAGCTTTCTTT. The encoded protein is CASSLGDRDGEAFF.

CDR3 sequence reads: CASSHRDRGNTGELFF. The CDR3 DNA sequence: TGTGCCAGCAGCCACCGGGACAGGGGAAACACCGGGGAGCTGTTTTTT. The J gene is TRBJ2-2, the V gene TRBV7-9, with 10 bases fitting TRBD1. Germline CDR1 is SEHNR and CDR2 is FQNEAQ (reference sequence). The V gene end was trimmed by 5 bases and the J gene end by 2 bases; junction bases not matched to a gene: 5. The CDR3 contains 16 residues.

As concerns this clonotype: A much more abundant neighbour one base away suggests this may be a read error. The rearrangement uses TRBV24-1 and TRBJ2-2, with D hard to call. Germline CDR1 and CDR2: KGHDR and SFDVKD. Trimming stripped 0 bases from V and 0 bases from J, with 13 bases between. The CDR3 totals 18 residues. CDR3: CATSDLLHGSSNTGELFF. For the CDR3, the DNA is TGTGCCACCAGTGATTTGTTACATGGGTCCTCGAACACCGGGGAGCTGTTTTTT.

Concerning this clonotype itself: This could be a read error, since a much larger clone is one nucleotide away. The J gene is TRBJ2-5, the V gene TRBV29-1, with no clear D. Per the germline V gene, CDR1 is SQVTM and CDR2 is ANQGSEA. The length of the CDR3 is 13 residues. The ends were cut back, 6 bases at V and 7 bases at J, with 18 bases in the middle. The CDR3 spells CSVTDPLVGTQYF. CDR3 nucleotide sequence: TGCAGCGTCACGGACCCGTTAGTAGGGACCCAGTACTTC.

This clonotype was recorded a few times. This sequence joins TRBV2 and TRBJ1-2; D ambiguous. In germline, CDR1 is SNHLY, CDR2 FYNNEI. CDR3 size: 12 residues. V lost 10 bases, J lost 1 base, and 10 bases lay in between. The CDR3 sequence is CATYRINYGYTF. The CDR3 DNA reads as TGTGCCACCTACAGAATTAACTATGGCTACACCTTC.